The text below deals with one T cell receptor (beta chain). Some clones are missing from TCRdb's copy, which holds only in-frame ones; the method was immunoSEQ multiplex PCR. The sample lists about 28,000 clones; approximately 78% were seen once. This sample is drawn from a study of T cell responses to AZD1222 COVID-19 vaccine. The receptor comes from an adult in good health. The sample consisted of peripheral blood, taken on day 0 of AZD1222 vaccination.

The CDR3 bases are TGTGCCACCAGTGAATCCGCGGGGCAGGGAAACTATGGCTACACCTTC. The encoded protein is CATSESAGQGNYGYTF. The chain carries TRBV24-1 and TRBJ1-2; a weak D match, TRBD1 (5 bases). Germline lookup yields CDR1 KGHDR and CDR2 SFDVKD. The CDR3 is 16 amino acids. Deletions cut 4 bases from V and 2 bases from J, with 16 bases between.